The 19 T cell receptor beta chains given below trace back to one sample, sequenced in a study of T cells after yellow fever vaccination. Each CDR3 protein gets one entry after TCRdb re-called the 5' RACE reads with MiXCR. The data hold nearly 300,000 distinct CDR3 sequences, with 8.5% to 10% observed a single time. The sequencing used CD4+ T cells sorted from PBMCs, collected 5 days after the yellow fever booster vaccination. These receptor sequences come from a man aged 18 to 29 who received the YFV17D yellow fever vaccine.

This clonotype was seen a handful of times. The gene calls are TRBV6-5 and TRBJ2-4; 7 bases fit TRBD2. The CDR3 covers 14 residues. Germline V CDR1 and CDR2: MNHEY, SVGAGI. The J segment lost 8 bases and the V segment lost 5 bases, leaving 9 bases of the junction unmatched. In nucleotides, the CDR3 is TGTGCCAGCAGTCCGGGGGGACCGGGGGACATTCAGTACTTC. It yields the protein CASSPGGPGDIQYF.

This clonotype appeared many times. The CDR3 DNA is TGTGCCAGCAGCCAAGGAGTTGGCAAGGGAATGGCTAATGAAAAACTGTTTTTT. Translation gives CASSQGVGKGMANEKLFF. The chain is built from TRBV14 and TRBJ1-4, with D hard to call. Trimming removed 1 base at V and 3 bases at J, with 18 bases between. This CDR3 has 18 residues. Germline CDR1 and CDR2: SGHDN and FVKESK.

This clonotype was counted between two and nine times. This chain uses TRBV16 with TRBJ2-2; 8 bases fit TRBD1. V shed 5 bases and J 2 bases; nucleotides not matched to a gene: 4. Germline V gene lookup returns CDR1 KGHSY and CDR2 FQNENV. There are 15 residues in the CDR3. CDR3 protein: CASSRQGLNTGELFF. CDR3 sequence (DNA): TGTGCCAGCAGCAGACAGGGGCTTAACACCGGGGAGCTGTTTTTT. The full variable domain, completed using reference TRBV16 and TRBJ2-2, is GEEVAQTPKHLVRGEGQKAKLYCAPIKGHSYVFWYQQVLKNEFKFLISFQNENVFDETGMPKERFSAKCLPNSPCSLEIQATKLEDSAVYFCASSRQGLNTGELFFGEGSRLTVL.

This rearrangement joins TRBV7-6 to TRBJ2-7; tentative D call: TRBD1 (5 bases). CDR3 length: 13 residues. Germline CDR1 is SGHVS and CDR2 is FNYEAQ. V dropped 5 bases and J dropped 4 bases, with 12 bases sitting between them. The CDR3 bases are TGTGCCAGCAGCCCTCGGACAAAATACGAGCAGTACTTC. This translates into CASSPRTKYEQYF.

The chain links TRBV20-1 to TRBJ1-1; D is ambiguous. This CDR3 is built from 14 residues. CDR1 DFQATT and CDR2 SNEGSKA come from the germline V gene (reference sequence). V lost 3 bases and J 1 base, leaving 12 bases between the germline ends. The CDR3 region is CSASHQTTNTEAFF. The CDR3 DNA is TGCAGTGCTAGTCATCAGACTACGAACACTGAAGCTTTCTTT.

This chain uses TRBV4-3 with TRBJ1-2; the match to TRBD1 covers 7 bases. V was pared by 3 bases and J by 11 bases, with 9 bases of the junction left unmatched. CDR3 length: 13 amino acids. The germline V gene encodes CDR1 LGHNA and CDR2 YSLEER. The CDR3, as DNA: TGCGCCAGCAGCCAGGAACCGGGACAGAAGTACACCTTC. Protein: CASSQEPGQKYTF.

Comments on this clonotype: One junction end disagrees with the germline gene, perhaps due to a read error. The chain carries TRBV7-7 and TRBJ2-5, with TRBD1 matching over 8 bases. Looked up from germline, CDR1 is SSHAT and CDR2 is FNYEAQ (reference sequence). CDR3 size: 15 residues. CDR3 region: CASSPGTGPQETQYF. The CDR3 bases are TGTGCTAGCAGCCCAGGGACAGGACCTCAAGAGACCCAGTACTTC.

The CDR3 reads CASSQVAAGGREQYF. The DNA for the CDR3 is TGCGCCAGCAGCCAAGTAGCAGCGGGGGGGCGCGAGCAGTACTTC. The rearrangement joins TRBV4-3 to TRBJ2-7, with 10 positions matching TRBD2. The ends lost 1 base at V and 6 bases at J; junction bases unmatched: 6. Germline V gene sequence: CDR1 LGHNA, CDR2 YSLEER. The CDR3 covers 15 residues.

This clonotype was counted a few times. The junction departs from the called germline gene at one end, perhaps through a read error. CDR3 residues: CASSLALSETQYF. The CDR3 DNA reads TGTGCTAGCAGCTTAGCGCTCTCAGAGACCCAGTACTTC. The V call is TRBV7-7, the J call TRBJ2-5; D possibly corresponds to TRBD2 (5 bases). Germline lookup yields CDR1 SSHAT and CDR2 FNYEAQ (reference sequence). This CDR3 has 13 residues.

This chain links TRBV6-2 or TRBV6-3 with TRBJ1-5, with 11 bases identical to TRBD1. The germline CDR1 and CDR2 sequences are MNHEY and SVGEGT. This CDR3 contains 15 residues. J gave up 9 bases and V 5 bases, and 9 bases lay outside the gene matches. CDR3 sequence (DNA): TGTGCCAGCAGTAAATTCGGGACAGGGGGGCGGCCCCAGCATTTT. Amino acids: CASSKFGTGGRPQHF.

This clonotype turned up a few times. The chain has TRBV5-1 and TRBJ2-7; tentatively, D is TRBD1 or TRBD2 (6 bases each). The CDR3 runs 15 residues. The V and J ends lost 10 bases and 1 base respectively, with 21 bases between them. Germline values: CDR1 SGHRS, CDR2 YFSETQ. The CDR3 coding sequence is TGCGCCGGCCAAGGGGGGCTACCCGAGTCCTACGAGCAGTACGTC. As protein: CAGQGGLPESYEQYV.

This clonotype was counted a few times. This rearrangement joins TRBV7-2 to TRBJ2-5, with D possibly TRBD2 on 5 matching bases. Trimming stripped 2 bases from V and 4 bases from J, with 14 bases between. The germline V gene has CDR1 SGHTA and CDR2 FQGNSA. This CDR3 region has 15 residues. CDR3 amino acids: CASSLRTGSGETQYF. The CDR3 DNA is TGTGCCAGCAGCTTAAGGACTGGATCGGGAGAGACCCAGTACTTC.

This clonotype was observed a handful of times. The V call is TRBV7-2, the J call TRBJ1-2, with D tentatively TRBD1 (5 bases). Between the trimmed V and J ends, which lost 5 bases and 0 bases, there was a span of 10 bases. The CDR3 loop spans 14 amino acids. Per the germline V gene, CDR1 is SGHTA and CDR2 is FQGNSA. In DNA, the CDR3 is TGTGCCAGCAGCATAGACAGAGCTAACTATGGCTACACCTTC. This translates into CASSIDRANYGYTF.

This clonotype was found many times. The gene calls are TRBV7-2 and TRBJ2-2; D not certain. This CDR3 spans 12 amino acids. Trimming cost V 4 bases and J 3 bases, with 3 bases left between them. CDR1 SGHTA and CDR2 FQGNSA come from the germline V gene. DNA of the CDR3: TGTGCCAGCAGCTCCTACACCGGGGAGCTGTTTTTT. Its translation: CASSSYTGELFF.

This clonotype has at least ten counts. V and J are TRBV27 and TRBJ2-2; 7 nucleotides align to TRBD2. With 4 bases clipped from V and 6 bases from J, the junction kept 11 bases outside the gene matches. Germline values: CDR1 MNHEY, CDR2 SMNVEV (reference sequence). The CDR3 contains 16 residues. This chain's CDR3 is CASSSRTRQTPGELFF. The CDR3 nucleotides read TGTGCCAGCAGTTCCCGGACTAGACAGACTCCCGGGGAGCTGTTTTTT.

Notes on this clonotype: This may be a read error, as it is one base from a much larger clone. The rearrangement joins TRBV3-2 to TRBJ2-3; the D call in the table, TRBD2, was not verified against the DNA. TRBV3-2 is a known pseudogene. The CDR3 extends over 14 amino acids. The CDR3 spells CATLAGISTDTKYF. DNA of the CDR3: TGTGCCACACTAGCGGGGATTAGCACAGATACGAAGTATTTT.

This clonotype was seen a few times. The J gene is TRBJ2-2, the V gene TRBV12-3 or TRBV12-4, with TRBD1 matching over 9 bases. The CDR3 loop spans 15 amino acids. The junction had 7 bases not matched to a gene; V was cut back by 5 bases and J by 6 bases. The CDR3 reads CASSRGQGISGELFF. As DNA, the CDR3 is TGTGCCAGCAGTCGGGGACAGGGAATTTCCGGGGAGCTGTTTTTT.

This clonotype was counted many times. The chain employs TRBV3-1 and TRBJ1-5; no definite D call. Germline V CDR1 and CDR2: LGHDT, YNNKEL (reference sequence). The CDR3 totals 13 residues. V dropped 1 base and J dropped 4 bases, with 5 bases sitting between them. The CDR3, as DNA: TGTGCCAGCAGCCAAGCGGTTAATCAGCCCCAGCATTTT. This codes for CASSQAVNQPQHF.

Only a few counts were recorded for this clonotype. J is TRBJ1-3 and V is TRBV19, with no clear D. The V gene's germline CDR1 is LNHDA and CDR2 SQIVND (reference sequence). The CDR3 runs to 15 residues. The germline V and J ends were trimmed by 5 bases and 1 base, with 12 bases remaining between them. CDR3 sequence: CASSAWTFSGNTIYF. CDR3 in DNA: TGTGCCAGTAGTGCTTGGACGTTTTCTGGAAACACCATATATTTT. Drawing the rest from reference TRBV19 and TRBJ1-3, the complete variable domain is DGGITQSPKYLFRKEGQNVTLSCEQNLNHDAMYWYRQDPGQGLRLIYYSQIVNDFQKGDIAEGYSVSREKKESFPLTVTSAQKNPTAFYLCASSAWTFSGNTIYFGEGSWLTVV.